This record covers a single T cell receptor (beta chain). These data are taken from a study of blood T cell repertoires in COVID-19. Study details: COVID-19 samples collected from the United States, Italy and Spain covered acute and convalescent phases. Sources were T cells, B-cell-depleted T cells, or PBMCs; the material itself was cDNA or gDNA.

In the study's own analysis: By means of reference gene primer amplification, nucleated cell counts were estimated. Libraries were prepared by immunoSEQ multiplex PCR; TCRdb keeps only in-frame clonotypes and omits some of them. V, J and clone size are taken as reported in that table, and D and trimming were inferred from the DNA itself. The table records 68,000 or so clones, approximately 89% of them present only once. Germline values: CDR1 GTSNPN, CDR2 SVGIG (reference sequence). V was shortened by 5 bases and J by 6 bases, with 10 bases between the two germline ends. This CDR3 is built from 11 residues.

Sequencing was carried out using peripheral blood. This receptor was identified in a woman between 65 and 79 years old with acute or convalescent COVID-19. The chain carries TRBV30 and TRBJ2-5; D is tentatively TRBD1 or TRBD2 (6 bases each). The CDR3 DNA sequence: TGTGCCTGGGGAGGGGGGCAGACCCAGTACTTC. It is translated as CAWGGGQTQYF.